One sample yielded the 4 T cell receptor beta chains listed below, sequenced in a study of CD8 T cells in ankylosing spondylitis. General study findings and limits: Seemingly characteristic of ankylosing spondylitis blood was a TCR beta motif consisting of 7 or 8 highly homologous variants.

In TCRdb, the 5' RACE reads were re-called with MiXCR into one record per CDR3 protein. The sample carries fewer than 650,000 distinct CDR3 sequences, roughly an eighth recorded once. These receptors are not linked to any known antigen. The sample consisted of blood, either unsorted or a sorted T cell fraction (not recorded which). The origin of the receptors is a male donor with ankylosing spondylitis.

This clonotype was seen only a few times. The rearrangement joins TRBV29-1 to TRBJ2-7; tentative D call: TRBD2 (6 bases). With 3 bases removed from V and 6 bases from J, the gap between germline ends came to 15 bases. The CDR3 covers 13 residues. CDR1 and CDR2 (germline): SQVTM, ANQGSEA. The CDR3 DNA follows: TGCAGCGTTGATAAGCGGAGGGGAGGCGAGCAGTACTTC. As protein: CSVDKRRGGEQYF.

This clonotype showed up just a few times. This rearrangement joins TRBV5-1 to TRBJ2-6, with 11 bases that match TRBD1. CDR1 is SGHRS and CDR2 is YFSETQ in the germline V gene. The CDR3 runs 16 residues. V lost 5 bases to trimming and J lost 2 bases; unmatched junction nucleotides: 3. Here the CDR3 reads CASSSGQGAGANVLTF. CDR3 bases: TGCGCCAGCAGTTCGGGACAGGGGGCTGGGGCCAACGTCCTGACTTTC.

This clonotype was picked up a small number of times. The rearrangement links TRBV18 to TRBJ1-6, with D uncertain. The CDR3 contains 14 residues. Germline V gives CDR1 KGHSH, CDR2 LQKENI. V was trimmed by 0 bases and J by 1 base, leaving 1 base between them. CDR3 protein: CASSPPSYNSPLHF. CDR3 bases: TGTGCCAGCTCACCACCGTCCTATAATTCACCCCTCCACTTT.

Only a few counts were recorded for this clonotype. The chain has TRBV5-1 and TRBJ2-2; 7 positions match TRBD2. The CDR3 length is 15 residues. V shed 0 bases, J shed 2 bases, and the junction held 1 base outside the gene matches. The germline CDR1 and CDR2 sequences are SGHRS and YFSETQ. The CDR3 spells CASSLGDYNTGELFF. The CDR3 nucleotides are TGCGCCAGCAGCTTGGGGGACTATAACACCGGGGAGCTGTTTTTT.